Following are 29 T cell receptor beta chains from one sample sequenced in a study of OX40 agonist ivuxolimab in advanced cancers. The table came from immunoSEQ multiplex PCR; TCRdb's copy has only in-frame clones and leaves some out. The profile covers roughly 40,000 clones, with roughly 84% appearing a single time and approximately 16% taken by the ten largest. The sample was CD4+ or CD8+ T cells sorted from blood, taken in a trial of the OX40 agonist ivuxolimab. Source of these receptors: an adult with an advanced solid tumor such as melanoma, head and neck, liver or kidney cancer.

This clone was seen a handful of times. The rearrangement joins TRBV5-5 to TRBJ1-5; D is unresolved. The CDR3 consists of 14 residues. V lost 4 bases to trimming and J lost 0 bases, with 8 bases between them. The germline gives CDR1 SGHKS, CDR2 YYEKEE (reference sequence). The CDR3 coding sequence is TGTGCCAGCAGCCTGGGATATAGCAATCAGCCCCAGCATTTT. Its protein is CASSLGYSNQPQHF.

This chain uses TRBV19 with TRBJ2-3, with D possibly TRBD1 on 5 matching bases. V lost 6 bases and J lost 1, with 8 bases in between. The CDR3 consists of 13 residues. Germline V gives CDR1 LNHDA, CDR2 SQIVND (reference sequence). CDR3 in DNA: TGTGCCAGTAGAATCAGGGGCACAGATACGCAGTATTTT. This gives the protein CASRIRGTDTQYF.

V and J are TRBV5-6 and TRBJ2-7, with TRBD1 matching 9 bases. V lost 3 bases to trimming and J lost 3 bases; unmatched junction nucleotides: 7. Germline values: CDR1 SGHDT, CDR2 YYEEEE. The CDR3 spans 15 residues. CDR3 residues: CASSWAPGQGYEQYF. The CDR3, as DNA: TGTGCCAGCAGCTGGGCACCGGGACAGGGCTACGAGCAGTACTTC. The entire variable domain, with the rest obtained from reference TRBV5-6 and TRBJ2-7, is as follows: DAGVTQSPTHLIKTRGQQVTLRCSPKSGHDTVSWYQQALGQGPQFIFQYYEEEERQRGNFPDRFSGHQFPNYSSELNVNALLLGDSALYLCASSWAPGQGYEQYFGPGTRLTVT.

This clone was observed once. The rearrangement joins TRBV6-6 to TRBJ2-3; the D gene is possibly TRBD2 (6 bases). The CDR3 is 14 amino acids. The V end was cut by 3 bases, the J end by 1 base, with 8 bases between. The germline V gene has CDR1 MNHNY and CDR2 SVGAGI (reference sequence). The CDR3 DNA sequence: TGTGCCAGCAGTTATTCGGGGGGCACAGATACGCAGTATTTT. Its translation is CASSYSGGTDTQYF.

CDR3 sequence: CASSIDGRLGNQPQHF. Written as DNA, the CDR3 is TGTGCCAGCAGCATAGATGGCAGGCTCGGCAATCAGCCCCAGCATTTT. V is TRBV27 and J is TRBJ1-5, with D uncertain. Between the trimmed V and J ends, which lost 6 bases and 2 bases, there was a span of 17 bases. Germline V gene data show CDR1 as MNHEY and CDR2 as SMNVEV (reference sequence). There are 16 residues in the CDR3.

The V and J genes are TRBV4-1 and TRBJ2-2; D call uncertain. The CDR3 contains 11 residues. Trimming took 4 bases from V and 7 from J, leaving 4 bases between them. From germline, CDR1 is MGHRA and CDR2 YSYEKL. CDR3 protein: CASSLFGELFF. CDR3 in DNA: TGCGCCAGCAGCCTCTTCGGGGAGCTGTTTTTT.

The gene calls are TRBV19 and TRBJ2-3, with 7 bases fitting TRBD2. The germline V gene encodes CDR1 LNHDA and CDR2 SQIVND (reference sequence). J lost 4 bases, V lost 2 bases, and 21 bases had no gene match. There are 20 residues in the CDR3. The CDR3 sequence: CASSIIYGQLGLGLPDTQYF. DNA for the CDR3: TGTGCCAGTAGTATAATCTACGGCCAGCTCGGACTAGGATTACCAGATACGCAGTATTTT.

This chain joins TRBV9 and TRBJ1-2, with 8 bases fitting TRBD1. The CDR3 consists of 13 residues. Germline lookup yields CDR1 SGDLS and CDR2 YYNGEE. The ends lost 5 bases at V and 4 bases at J; junction bases unmatched: 4. CDR3 amino acids: CASRGQGGYGYTF. Written as DNA, the CDR3 is TGTGCCAGCAGAGGACAGGGTGGCTATGGCTACACCTTC.

The chain employs TRBV9 and TRBJ1-1; D is ambiguous. The germline V and J ends were trimmed by 4 bases and 4 bases, with 5 bases remaining between them. Germline V gives CDR1 SGDLS, CDR2 YYNGEE. This CDR3 is built from 11 residues. The CDR3 sequence is CASSTGTEAFF. CDR3 DNA sequence: TGTGCCAGCAGCACGGGCACTGAAGCTTTCTTT. Using reference TRBV9 and TRBJ1-1 for the parts outside the CDR3, the full variable domain is DSGVTQTPKHLITATGQRVTLRCSPRSGDLSVYWYQQSLDQGLQFLIQYYNGEERAKGNILERFSAQQFPDLHSELNLSSLELGDSALYFCASSTGTEAFFGQGTRLTVV.

The chain couples TRBV28 to TRBJ2-3; possible D gene TRBD2, 5 bases. Germline V lookup: CDR1 MDHEN, CDR2 SYDVKM. Deletions cut 2 bases from V and 0 bases from J, with 9 bases between. This CDR3 has 15 amino acids. This CDR3 is CASSLIQRSTDTQYF. Here the CDR3 DNA reads TGTGCCAGCAGTTTAATCCAGCGGAGCACAGATACGCAGTATTTT.

The V and J genes are TRBV11-2 and TRBJ2-1; tentative D call: TRBD1 (5 bases). This CDR3 comprises 12 residues. Germline-derived CDR1 and CDR2 are SGHAT and FQNNGV. V lost 10 bases to trimming and J lost 4 bases, with 11 bases between them. CDR3 DNA: TGTGCCACGGCAGACAGTTACAATGAGCAGTTCTTC. It is translated as CATADSYNEQFF.

The J gene is TRBJ1-6, the V gene TRBV6-5; D perhaps matches TRBD1 (6 bases). Per the germline V gene, CDR1 is MNHEY and CDR2 is SVGAGI. V was pared by 7 bases and J by 8 bases, with 9 bases between. The CDR3 consists of 12 residues. For the CDR3, the DNA is TGTGCCAGCAAAGGGGGGGATTCACCCCTCCACTTT. Amino acids: CASKGGDSPLHF.

The V call is TRBV6-1, the J call TRBJ1-1; no clear D. The ends were cut back, 7 bases at V and 1 base at J, with 13 bases in the middle. Per the germline V gene, CDR1 is MNHNS and CDR2 is SASEGT. The CDR3 contains 14 residues. The CDR3 bases are TGTGCCAGCATCTTACACCTTTCGAACACTGAAGCTTTCTTT. Its protein is CASILHLSNTEAFF.

V gene TRBV27 combines with J gene TRBJ2-3; 11 bases align to TRBD1. CDR1 is MNHEY, CDR2 SMNVEV, per germline (reference sequence). Germline trimming cut 6 bases from V and 6 bases from J; bases unmatched to any gene: 11. There are 16 residues in the CDR3. The CDR3 sequence: CASSLIRTGGADTQYF. Written as DNA, the CDR3 is TGTGCCAGCAGCCTCATTCGGACAGGGGGCGCCGATACGCAGTATTTT.

The rearrangement links TRBV9 to TRBJ2-3, with 7 bases fitting TRBD2. The J segment lost 5 bases and the V segment lost 0 bases, leaving 6 bases of the junction unmatched. The CDR3 contains 15 residues. Germline-derived CDR1 and CDR2 are SGDLS and YYNGEE. CDR3 DNA sequence: TGTGCCAGCAGCGTAGGGGCGGGGGTTCAAGATACGCAGTATTTT. Protein sequence: CASSVGAGVQDTQYF.

V usage is TRBV18 and J usage is TRBJ1-1; maybe TRBD1 (5 bases). Per the germline V gene, CDR1 is KGHSH and CDR2 is LQKENI. The ends were cut back, 3 bases at V and 5 bases at J, with 7 bases in the middle. The CDR3 spans 12 residues. In DNA, the CDR3 is TGTGCCAGCTCACCCCAGGGTACTGAAGCTTTCTTT. Residues: CASSPQGTEAFF.

This clone qualifies as medium-sized. V is TRBV19 and J is TRBJ2-3; D gene ambiguous. CDR3 length: 12 amino acids. V was cut by 3 bases and J by 5 bases, with 6 bases left in between. Looked up from germline, CDR1 is LNHDA and CDR2 is SQIVND (reference sequence). The CDR3 DNA reads as TGTGCCAGTAGTATCGTAGGAGATACGCAGTATTTT. Translation gives CASSIVGDTQYF.

The V call is TRBV9, the J call TRBJ2-5, with 7 bases lining up with TRBD1. Germline values: CDR1 SGDLS, CDR2 YYNGEE. The junction had 9 bases not matched to a gene; V was cut back by 3 bases and J by 7 bases. The CDR3 runs to 14 residues. CDR3 region: CASSDRQGEVTQYF. CDR3 coding DNA: TGTGCCAGCAGCGACCGACAGGGCGAAGTGACCCAGTACTTC.

The gene calls are TRBV13 and TRBJ2-7; D may be TRBD1 or TRBD2 (5 bases each). CDR3 size: 14 residues. V was clipped by 3 bases and J by 0 bases, with 9 bases between them. The germline V gene encodes CDR1 PRHDT and CDR2 FYEKMQ (reference sequence). CDR3 protein: CASSFGTPSYEQYF. DNA of the CDR3: TGTGCCAGCAGCTTCGGGACCCCCTCCTACGAGCAGTACTTC.

V usage is TRBV28 and J usage is TRBJ1-1, with D uncertain. V dropped 3 bases and J dropped 5 bases, with 19 bases sitting between them. The CDR3 spans 16 residues. CDR1 and CDR2 from the germline V gene are MDHEN and SYDVKM. Written as DNA, the CDR3 is TGTGCCAGCAGTTTTGGCCAGGTCGCTCAGGAGACTGAAGCTTTCTTT. Translation: CASSFGQVAQETEAFF.

CDR3 nucleotides: TGTGCCAGCAGCGCCGCCCTTACAGGGGTGAATTCACCCCTCCACTTT. Protein: CASSAALTGVNSPLHF. The chain links TRBV9 to TRBJ1-6; 7 bases are a match to TRBD1. V trimming: 3 bases; J trimming: 7 bases; junction bases outside the gene matches: 10. This CDR3 is 16 amino acids long. From germline, CDR1 is SGDLS and CDR2 YYNGEE.

The chain joins TRBV7-6 to TRBJ2-1; D may be TRBD2 (6 bases). The CDR3 runs 13 residues. V lost 1 base and J 7 bases, leaving 8 bases between the germline ends. Germline V gene sequence: CDR1 SGHVS, CDR2 FNYEAQ. DNA of the CDR3: TGTGCCAGCAGCTTAGGTGGGGGGAATGAGCAGTTCTTC. Residues: CASSLGGGNEQFF.

The chain links TRBV11-2 to TRBJ2-7, with D possibly TRBD1 on 5 matching bases. The CDR3 extends over 19 amino acids. Trimming shortened V by 5 bases and J by 0 bases, and 26 bases separated the two germline ends. Germline CDR1 SGHAT, CDR2 FQNNGV. For the CDR3, the DNA is TGTGCCAGCAGCACCGACCCCCATGACAGTTCTTCGTCCTCCTACGAGCAGTACTTC. Its translation: CASSTDPHDSSSSSYEQYF. The complete variable domain, with remaining parts taken from reference TRBV11-2 and TRBJ2-7, reads EAGVAQSPRYKIIEKRQSVAFWCNPISGHATLYWYQQILGQGPKLLIQFQNNGVVDDSQLPKDRFSAERLKGVDSTLKIQPAKLEDSAVYLCASSTDPHDSSSSSYEQYFGPGTRLTVT.

The chain recombines TRBV5-5 with TRBJ1-4; 8 bases match TRBD1. The CDR3 consists of 18 residues. CDR1 is SGHKS and CDR2 is YYEKEE in the germline V gene (reference sequence). The V segment lost 2 bases and the J segment 4 bases; nucleotides outside the gene matches: 13. The CDR3 reads CASSLASWTGRYNEKLFF. In DNA form, the CDR3 reads TGTGCCAGCAGCTTAGCCAGTTGGACAGGGAGATATAATGAAAAACTGTTTTTT.

As for this clone: At one end the junction does not follow the germline gene, possibly because of a read error. The rearrangement joins TRBV2 to TRBJ1-6; D is uncertain. This CDR3 has 16 amino acids. The germline CDR1 and CDR2 sequences are SNHLY and FYNNEI. DNA for the CDR3: TGTGCCAGCAGAGAAGACCAGAGCTCCTATAATTCACCCCTCCACTTT. Residues: CASREDQSSYNSPLHF.

The chain combines TRBV7-2 with TRBJ2-1; D uncertain. CDR3 length: 17 residues. CDR1 is SGHTA, CDR2 FQGNSA, per germline. V was shortened by 8 bases and J by 2 bases, with 22 bases between the two germline ends. CDR3 amino acids: CASGVGPEFRPYNEQFF. The CDR3 DNA reads as TGTGCCAGCGGAGTCGGCCCGGAATTCCGCCCCTACAATGAGCAGTTCTTC.

DNA of the CDR3: TGTGCCAGCAGGAAACAGGGGGATCGAGTTCAGCCCCAGCATTTT. It codes for CASRKQGDRVQPQHF. The chain employs TRBV28 and TRBJ1-5; 8 positions agree with TRBD1. Germline-derived CDR1 and CDR2 are MDHEN and SYDVKM. The CDR3 is 15 amino acids. V lost 6 bases, J lost 6 bases, and 10 bases stayed unmatched.

The genes are TRBV15 and TRBJ2-5; no clear D gene. Deletions cut 4 bases from V and 5 bases from J, with 11 bases between. The CDR3 extends over 13 amino acids. In germline, CDR1 is LNHNV, CDR2 YYDKDF (reference sequence). The CDR3 here is CATSTWAGETQYF. The CDR3 nucleotides are TGTGCCACCAGCACGTGGGCCGGTGAGACCCAGTACTTC.

The V and J genes are TRBV5-1 and TRBJ2-5; TRBD1 matches at 7 bases. The CDR3 loop spans 14 amino acids. Germline lookup yields CDR1 SGHRS and CDR2 YFSETQ. After removal of 4 bases from V and 5 bases from J, the junction contained 8 bases not matched to a gene. The CDR3: CASSDPQGMETQYF. In nucleotides, the CDR3 is TGCGCCAGCAGCGACCCACAGGGGATGGAGACCCAGTACTTC.